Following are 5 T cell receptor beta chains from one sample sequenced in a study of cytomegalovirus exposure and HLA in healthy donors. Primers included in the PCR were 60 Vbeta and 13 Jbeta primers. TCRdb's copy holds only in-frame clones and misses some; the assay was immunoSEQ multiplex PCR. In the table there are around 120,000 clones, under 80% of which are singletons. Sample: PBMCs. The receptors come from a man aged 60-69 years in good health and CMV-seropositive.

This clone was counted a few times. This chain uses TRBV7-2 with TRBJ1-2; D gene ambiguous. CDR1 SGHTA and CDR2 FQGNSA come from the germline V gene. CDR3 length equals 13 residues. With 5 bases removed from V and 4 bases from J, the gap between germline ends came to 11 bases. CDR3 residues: CASSPGRVYGYTF. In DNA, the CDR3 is TGTGCCAGCAGCCCCGGGAGGGTCTATGGCTACACCTTC.

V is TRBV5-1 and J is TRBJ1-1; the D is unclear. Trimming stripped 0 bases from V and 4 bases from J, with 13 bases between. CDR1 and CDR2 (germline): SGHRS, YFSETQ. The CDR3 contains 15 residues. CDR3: CASSLGPAIGTEAFF. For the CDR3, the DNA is TGCGCCAGCAGCTTGGGCCCAGCGATCGGCACTGAAGCTTTCTTT.

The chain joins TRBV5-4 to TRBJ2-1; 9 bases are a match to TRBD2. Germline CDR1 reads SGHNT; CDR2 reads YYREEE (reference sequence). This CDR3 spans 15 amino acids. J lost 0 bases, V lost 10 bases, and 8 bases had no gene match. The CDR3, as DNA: TGTGCCGCATATAGCGGGGGAAGCTCCTACAATGAGCAGTTCTTC. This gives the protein CAAYSGGSSYNEQFF.

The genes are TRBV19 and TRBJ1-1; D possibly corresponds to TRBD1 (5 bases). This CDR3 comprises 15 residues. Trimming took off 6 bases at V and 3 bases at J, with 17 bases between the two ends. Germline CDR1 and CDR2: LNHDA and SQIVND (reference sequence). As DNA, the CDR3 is TGTGCCAGTAGGCCCCGAGTGGGGGGGGACACTGAAGCTTTCTTT. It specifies CASRPRVGGDTEAFF.

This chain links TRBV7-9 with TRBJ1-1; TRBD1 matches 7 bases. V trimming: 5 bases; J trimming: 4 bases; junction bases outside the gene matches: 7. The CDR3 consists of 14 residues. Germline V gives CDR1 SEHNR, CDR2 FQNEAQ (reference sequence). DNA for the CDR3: TGTGCCAGCAGCCTGGACAGGTTTGTCACTGAAGCTTTCTTT. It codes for CASSLDRFVTEAFF.